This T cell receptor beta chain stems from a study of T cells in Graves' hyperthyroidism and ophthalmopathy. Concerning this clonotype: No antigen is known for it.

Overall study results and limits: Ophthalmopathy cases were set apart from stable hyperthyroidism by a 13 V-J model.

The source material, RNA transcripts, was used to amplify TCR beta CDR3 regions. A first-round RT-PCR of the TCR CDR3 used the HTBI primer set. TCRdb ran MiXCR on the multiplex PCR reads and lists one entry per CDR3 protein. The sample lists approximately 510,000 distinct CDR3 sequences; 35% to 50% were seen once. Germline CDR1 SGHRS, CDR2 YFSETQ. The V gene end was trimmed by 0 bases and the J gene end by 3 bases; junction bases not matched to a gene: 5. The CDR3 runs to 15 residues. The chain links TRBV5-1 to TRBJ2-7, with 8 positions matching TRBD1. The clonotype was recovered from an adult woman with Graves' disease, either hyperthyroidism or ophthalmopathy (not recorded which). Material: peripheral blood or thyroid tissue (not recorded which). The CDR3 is CASSLDRDRGYEQYF. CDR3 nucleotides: TGCGCCAGCAGCTTGGACCGAGACAGGGGCTACGAGCAGTACTTC.